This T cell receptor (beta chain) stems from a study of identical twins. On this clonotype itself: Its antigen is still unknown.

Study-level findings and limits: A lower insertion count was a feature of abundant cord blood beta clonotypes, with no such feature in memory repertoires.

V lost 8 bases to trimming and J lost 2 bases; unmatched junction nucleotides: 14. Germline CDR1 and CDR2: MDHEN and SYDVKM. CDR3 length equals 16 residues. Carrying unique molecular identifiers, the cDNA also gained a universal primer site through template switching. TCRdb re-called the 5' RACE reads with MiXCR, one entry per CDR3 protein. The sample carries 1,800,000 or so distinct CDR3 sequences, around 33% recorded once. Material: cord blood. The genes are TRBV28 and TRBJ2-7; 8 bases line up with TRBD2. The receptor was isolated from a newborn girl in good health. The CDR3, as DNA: TGTGCCAGCGTTCTAACGGGAGGGCTGGGAGCCTACGAGCAGTACTTC. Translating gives CASVLTGGLGAYEQYF. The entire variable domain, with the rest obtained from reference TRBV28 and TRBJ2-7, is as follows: DVKVTQSSRYLVKRTGEKVFLECVQDMDHENMFWYRQDPGLGLRLIYFSYDVKMKEKGDIPEGYSVSREKKERFSLILESASTNQTSMYLCASVLTGGLGAYEQYFGPGTRLTVT.